The table lists the clone carrying this TCR beta chain with many counts. The sample originates from a study of T cells after yellow fever vaccination. A single record per CDR3 protein comes from TCRdb applying MiXCR to the 5' RACE reads. The sample holds fewer than 400,000 distinct CDR3 sequences, roughly 6.1% seen once. This CDR3 has 14 amino acids. Unmatched junction bases numbered 6, after V lost 5 bases and J lost 4 bases. Germline V lookup: CDR1 MNHEY, CDR2 SVGEGT. Material: PBMCs, obtained 5 days after the yellow fever booster vaccination. This sequence joins TRBV6-2 or TRBV6-3 and TRBJ2-7, with 9 nucleotides matching TRBD2. The receptor was isolated from a young man who received the YFV17D yellow fever vaccine. Here the CDR3 DNA reads TGTGCCAGCAGTGAGCGTAGCGGGAGTTACGAGCAGTACTTC. It translates to CASSERSGSYEQYF.